Presented here are 23 T cell receptor beta chains from one specimen sequenced in a study of Graves' ophthalmopathy and Graves' hyperthyroidism. Amplification from RNA transcripts yielded the TCR beta CDR3 regions. Scientists carried out first-round RT-PCR using HTBI primers and then a second-round multiplex PCR. TCRdb analysed the multiplex PCR reads with MiXCR anew, one entry per CDR3 protein. The sample carries about 480,000 distinct CDR3 sequences, around 15% recorded once. Sequenced: blood. Every receptor here comes from a woman in her thirties with Graves' ophthalmopathy.

At least ten counts were recorded for this clonotype. A read error is possible here, since a much larger clone lies one base away. This chain links TRBV6-1 with TRBJ1-2; TRBD1 might be the D (5 bases). Per germline, CDR1 MNHNS and CDR2 SASEGT. This CDR3 contains 18 residues. The CDR3: CVSSEGVLRTYSNYGYTF. CDR3 nucleotide sequence: TGTGTCAGCAGTGAAGGGGTACTAAGGACATACTCTAACTATGGCTACACCTTC.

This clonotype was seen a handful of times. The rearrangement uses TRBV28 and TRBJ1-2; tentative D call: TRBD1 (5 bases). V was pared by 7 bases and J by 4 bases, with 13 bases between. Germline V gene lookup returns CDR1 MDHEN and CDR2 SYDVKM. CDR3 size: 13 residues. This CDR3 is CASKARQFYGYTF. CDR3 DNA sequence: TGTGCCAGCAAGGCAAGACAGTTCTATGGCTACACCTTC.

This clonotype was found many times. The chain couples TRBV28 to TRBJ2-2; the match to TRBD1 covers 8 bases. There are 14 residues in the CDR3. Germline loops: CDR1 MDHEN, CDR2 SYDVKM. V shed 2 bases, J shed 6 bases, and the junction held 2 bases outside the gene matches. CDR3: CASSLVQGAGELFF. CDR3 nucleotides: TGTGCCAGCAGTTTAGTACAGGGGGCCGGGGAGCTGTTTTTT.

This clonotype came up many times. V is TRBV27 and J is TRBJ2-7, with D maybe TRBD1 (5 bases). The germline V and J ends were trimmed by 6 bases and 3 bases, with 18 bases remaining between them. CDR1 MNHEY and CDR2 SMNVEV come from the germline V gene (reference sequence). The CDR3 has 15 residues. The CDR3 bases are TGTGCCAGCAGAAAGGACACTCGGTCGGACTACGAGCAGTACTTC. Translated: CASRKDTRSDYEQYF.

The chain carries TRBV5-1 and TRBJ2-7; D may match TRBD1 or TRBD2 (5 bases each). V lost 1 base and J lost 5, with 10 bases in between. The CDR3 consists of 13 residues. CDR1 SGHRS and CDR2 YFSETQ come from the germline V gene. CDR3 bases: TGCGCCAGCAGCTTGCTAGGGGACGACGAGCAGTACTTC. Its protein is CASSLLGDDEQYF. The entire variable domain, with the rest obtained from reference TRBV5-1 and TRBJ2-7, is as follows: KAGVTQTPRYLIKTRGQQVTLSCSPISGHRSVSWYQQTPGQGLQFLFEYFSETQRNKGNFPGRFSGRQFSNSRSEMNVSTLELGDSALYLCASSLLGDDEQYFGPGTRLTVT.

Worth noting for this clonotype: A much larger clone differs from this one at a single base, so this may be a read error. V usage is TRBV20-1 and J usage is TRBJ1-1; TRBD1 matches at 8 bases. The CDR3 loop spans 12 amino acids. Germline assignment: CDR1 DFQATT and CDR2 SNEGSKA (reference sequence). CDR3 residues: CSVEGQDTEALF. CDR3 in DNA: TGCAGTGTTGAGGGACAGGACACTGAAGCTCTCTTT.

At least ten counts were recorded for this clonotype. The rearrangement uses TRBV12-3 or TRBV12-4 and TRBJ1-5; perhaps TRBD1 as D (5 bases). The CDR3 has 14 amino acids. The ends were cut back, 3 bases at V and 6 bases at J, with 12 bases in the middle. The CDR3 loop is CASSLKQGGQPQHF. In DNA, the CDR3 is TGTGCCAGCAGTTTGAAGCAGGGTGGTCAGCCCCAGCATTTT.

This clonotype was seen ten or more times. The V and J genes are TRBV6-5 and TRBJ2-5, with TRBD2 identical over 7 bases. The CDR3 is made up of 15 amino acids. In germline, CDR1 is MNHEY, CDR2 SVGAGI. V gave up 4 bases and J gave up 1 base; unmatched junction bases: 6. As DNA, the CDR3 is TGTGCCAGCAGTTTGGGGGGGGGAAGCCAAGAGACCCAGTACTTC. Translating it yields CASSLGGGSQETQYF.

In this sample, this clonotype turned up many times. The gene calls are TRBV27 and TRBJ2-7, with 7 nucleotides matching TRBD2. Germline CDR1 and CDR2: MNHEY and SMNVEV (reference sequence). The CDR3 is 15 amino acids. V dropped 5 bases and J dropped 7; count of bases not matched to a gene: 14. Here the CDR3 reads CASSPLAGTGGEQYF. For the CDR3, the DNA is TGTGCCAGCAGTCCACTAGCCGGGACGGGGGGAGAGCAGTACTTC.

Turning to this clonotype: A clone one base away is much larger, so this may be a read error. The chain uses TRBV6-1 and TRBJ2-7, with TRBD1 identical over 10 bases. The germline V gene encodes CDR1 MNHNS and CDR2 SASEGT. V shed 5 bases, J shed 3 bases, and the junction held 4 bases outside the gene matches. CDR3 length equals 14 residues. Written as DNA, the CDR3 is TGTGCCAGCAGTCTCCGGACAGGGGGCTACGAGCAGTACTTC. Protein sequence: CASSLRTGGYEQYF.

This clonotype was recorded many times. This chain links TRBV7-2 with TRBJ1-1, with 7 positions matching TRBD1. Unmatched junction bases numbered 6, after V lost 4 bases and J lost 7 bases. Germline loops: CDR1 SGHTA, CDR2 FQGNSA. The CDR3 has 13 residues. This CDR3 reads CASSSLGDSEAFF. The CDR3 DNA is TGTGCCAGCAGCTCCCTCGGGGACAGTGAAGCTTTCTTT.

V gene TRBV11-2 combines with J gene TRBJ1-5; D gene uncertain. From germline, CDR1 is SGHAT and CDR2 FQNNGV. The CDR3 is 16 residues long. V gave up 3 bases and J gave up 0 bases, with 12 bases separating them. CDR3 coding DNA: TGTGCCAGCAGCTTCTTCGGGCGGGGTAGCAATCAGCCCCAGCATTTT. This encodes CASSFFGRGSNQPQHF. Supplemented by reference TRBV11-2 and TRBJ1-5, the full variable domain reads EAGVAQSPRYKIIEKRQSVAFWCNPISGHATLYWYQQILGQGPKLLIQFQNNGVVDDSQLPKDRFSAERLKGVDSTLKIQPAKLEDSAVYLCASSFFGRGSNQPQHFGDGTRLSIL.

This clonotype was detected ten times or more. The CDR3 sequence: CASSYGTGGAYEQYF. CDR3 nucleotides: TGTGCCAGCAGTTACGGGACAGGCGGCGCCTACGAGCAGTACTTC. This chain connects TRBV6-5 to TRBJ2-7, with 8 bases matching TRBD1. This CDR3 contains 15 residues. V shed 2 bases and J 2 bases; nucleotides not matched to a gene: 5. CDR1 and CDR2 (germline): MNHEY, SVGAGI.

This clonotype occurred many times. The rearrangement joins TRBV14 to TRBJ1-2; perhaps TRBD1 as D (5 bases). V lost 4 bases, J lost 4 bases, and 16 bases lay in between. Germline V CDR1 and CDR2: SGHDN, FVKESK. The CDR3 is made up of 15 amino acids. The CDR3 DNA sequence: TGTGCCAGCAGCCCCCTAGGGACGGAGTCCTATGGCTACACCTTC. Translated: CASSPLGTESYGYTF. Full variable domain (missing parts from reference TRBV14 and TRBJ1-2): EAGVTQFPSHSVIEKGQTVTLRCDPISGHDNLYWYRRVMGKEIKFLLHFVKESKQDESGMPNNRFLAERTGGTYSTLKVQPAELEDSGVYFCASSPLGTESYGYTFGSGTRLTVV.

This clonotype was picked up many times. This chain joins TRBV6-5 and TRBJ2-7, with D maybe TRBD1 (5 bases). Germline-derived CDR1 and CDR2 are MNHEY and SVGAGI. V lost 2 bases and J 2 bases, leaving 7 bases between the germline ends. The CDR3 loop spans 13 amino acids. Here the CDR3 reads CASSYGAAYEQYF. The CDR3 DNA reads as TGTGCCAGCAGTTACGGGGCGGCCTACGAGCAGTACTTC.

This clonotype was seen at least ten times. The chain has TRBV7-9 and TRBJ2-7; 8 bases agree with TRBD2. Germline CDR1 reads SEHNR; CDR2 reads FQNEAQ (reference sequence). The J segment lost 3 bases and the V segment lost 8 bases, leaving 6 bases of the junction unmatched. This CDR3 spans 13 amino acids. In DNA form, the CDR3 reads TGTGCCAGCCAACTAGCGGAGTTCTACGAGCAGTACTTC. Amino acid sequence: CASQLAEFYEQYF.

This clonotype was observed at least ten times. The V and J genes are TRBV6-5 and TRBJ1-6; D unclear. Germline CDR1 is MNHEY and CDR2 is SVGAGI. CDR3 length: 15 residues. Trimming removed 0 bases from V and 7 bases from J, with 10 bases in between. CDR3 DNA sequence: TGTGCCAGCAGTTACTCGAGTCGGCGGAATTCACCCCTCCACTTT. Its translation: CASSYSSRRNSPLHF.

The chain links TRBV30 to TRBJ1-3; D gene ambiguous. CDR3 length: 15 residues. The germline V and J ends were trimmed by 1 base and 0 bases, with 10 bases remaining between them. The germline V gene encodes CDR1 GTSNPN and CDR2 SVGIG (reference sequence). CDR3 bases: TGTGCCTGGAGTGCCCCTCGGAACTCTGGAAACACCATATATTTT. It encodes CAWSAPRNSGNTIYF.

In its sample, this clonotype was seen many times. The chain combines TRBV28 with TRBJ2-7; D ambiguous. V lost 1 base to trimming and J lost 3 bases, with 10 bases between them. Looked up from germline, CDR1 is MDHEN and CDR2 is SYDVKM. CDR3 length: 14 residues. CDR3 sequence: CASSLFGLNYEQYF. For the CDR3, the DNA is TGTGCCAGCAGTTTATTCGGCTTAAACTACGAGCAGTACTTC.

This clonotype was detected many times. The gene calls are TRBV28 and TRBJ1-2; 7 bases are a match to TRBD1. CDR1 is MDHEN, CDR2 SYDVKM, per germline. Losses at the gene ends were 6 bases for V and 8 bases for J; bases not matched to a gene: 6. This CDR3 contains 12 residues. The CDR3 nucleotides read TGTGCCAGCAGCGACAGGGTTCGAGGCTACACCTTC. Its translation is CASSDRVRGYTF.

This clonotype was observed at least ten times. This chain uses TRBV6-5 with TRBJ1-2, with TRBD1 identical over 9 bases. Germline V gene lookup returns CDR1 MNHEY and CDR2 SVGAGI. This CDR3 comprises 16 residues. With 2 bases clipped from V and 3 bases from J, the junction kept 7 bases outside the gene matches. The CDR3 region has the DNA TGTGCCAGCAGTTACCGCCGTGACAGGGGGGACTATGGCTACACCTTC. Translated: CASSYRRDRGDYGYTF.

To note about this clonotype: The junction departs from germline at one end; a sequencing error may be responsible. The V and J genes are TRBV27 and TRBJ2-6; 9 positions match TRBD1. Germline assignment: CDR1 MNHEY and CDR2 SMNVEV (reference sequence). This CDR3 has 16 amino acids. DNA of the CDR3: TGTGCCAGCAGCCCAGACAGGGGGAATGGGGCCAACGTCCTGGCTTTC. Translation: CASSPDRGNGANVLAF.

V is TRBV6-1 and J is TRBJ1-3; TRBD1 agrees at 7 bases. Germline V CDR1 and CDR2: MNHNS, SASEGT. There are 14 residues in the CDR3. The V gene end was trimmed by 5 bases and the J gene end by 4 bases; junction bases not matched to a gene: 5. The CDR3 reads CASSIPGQGNTIYF. The CDR3 DNA reads TGTGCCAGCAGTATTCCGGGACAGGGAAACACCATATATTTT.